Given below is one T cell receptor (beta chain) in context. What this receptor recognizes is not known. One base away there is no much larger clone; base qualities are not given. The immunoSEQ Assay, a bias-controlled multiplex PCR, was used to amplify TCRbeta CDR3 regions from genomic DNA. The study's own analysis went as follows. The number of nucleated cells in each sample was estimated by amplification of reference gene primers within the assay. To quantify the absolute abundance of each unique TCRbeta CDR3 rearrangement, sequence reads were collapsed and filtered. For each sample, productive Simpson clonality was calculated as the square root of Simpson's diversity index over productive rearrangements. The clones in this table, taken by TCRdb from immuneACCESS, are in-frame only. Not every clone is retained; where verified, under half of the shortfall comes from an unresolved V gene, and the cause of the rest is unknown. That table is the source of V, J and clone size, and D and trimming were worked out from the DNA. This sample lists approximately 250,000 clones; roughly 89% were detected once. Together, the top ten hold 1.5% of the sample.

This record comes from a study of blood T cell repertoires in COVID-19 (TCRdb year 2020). At the level of the whole study: Samples from collaborators originated in the United States, Italy and Spain and spanned both the acute and convalescent phases of COVID-19. The material from the prospective study consisted of cDNA or gDNA derived from T cells, B-cell-depleted T cells, or PBMCs. Deeply sampled blood TCRbeta repertoires from subjects exposed to, actively infected with, or recovered from COVID-19 were included in the dataset. A freely available public database, intended as a resource for researchers studying the immune response to SARS-CoV-2, is where the repertoires were released. Samples were obtained from the ongoing ImmuneRACE study (first 160 participants) and from 1,254 subjects provided by 6 global collaborators. Sample metadata almost always included a de-identified subject ID, COVID-19 status, age in years and sex. HLA class I and class II types, where available, came from metadata supplied by the sample provider rather than from assay-based typing.

The study at large found these results: The amount of clinical and demographic metadata varied by source and participant and was provided uncurated.

Trimming accounts for 6 bases at V and 6 bases at J, while the number of junction bases matched to no gene is 5. There are 13 amino acids in the CDR3, from cysteine to phenylalanine inclusive. This entry keeps only the CDR3 DNA: 39 bases, framed from base 1. According to the germline V gene (reference sequence), CDR1 reads MNHNY and CDR2 reads SVGAGI. Another Seattle source contributed samples from volunteer blood donors who had recovered from COVID-19. Each collaborating institution followed its own protocols to collect whole blood in K2EDTA tubes. For TCRbeta analysis, collaborator samples were shipped as frozen whole blood, as isolated PBMCs, or as DNA extracted from either sample type.

The clonotype comes from a middle-aged woman who had recovered from COVID-19. The chain employs TRBV6-6 and TRBJ1-2; 9 of the junction bases match TRBD1. Sequences were obtained from peripheral blood. Here is the DNA: TGTGCCAGCAGGGGACAGGGACTCGATGGCTACACCTTC. Its protein is CASRGQGLDGYTF.